Following are 9 T cell receptor beta chains from one sample sequenced in a study of blood T cell repertoires in COVID-19. TCRdb's copy holds only in-frame clones and misses some; the assay was immunoSEQ multiplex PCR. The sample contains 200,000 or so clones, approximately 91% of which appear only once. The sequencing sample was made of peripheral blood. The source of these receptors is a man between 70 and 80 years old with active or convalescent COVID-19.

The chain uses TRBV5-1 and TRBJ1-4, with unresolved D. CDR3 length equals 14 residues. Trimming stripped 4 bases from V and 0 bases from J, with 7 bases between. CDR1 and CDR2 (germline): SGHRS, YFSETQ. CDR3 amino acids: CASSPGATNEKLFF. CDR3 DNA sequence: TGCGCCAGCAGCCCCGGAGCAACTAATGAAAAACTGTTTTTT.

The chain is built from TRBV10-3 and TRBJ2-5, with 9 bases lining up with TRBD2. CDR1 is ENHRY, CDR2 SYGVKD, per germline. The CDR3 consists of 12 residues. The junction had 5 bases not matched to a gene; V was cut back by 10 bases and J by 5 bases. The CDR3 loop reads CASGGGLETQYF. The CDR3 nucleotides are TGTGCCAGCGGGGGGGGGTTGGAGACCCAGTACTTC.

The J gene is TRBJ2-1, the V gene TRBV9; D may be TRBD1 (6 bases). CDR3 length: 14 amino acids. V lost 3 bases and J 3 bases, leaving 10 bases between the germline ends. Germline-derived CDR1 and CDR2 are SGDLS and YYNGEE. In nucleotides, the CDR3 is TGTGCCAGCAGCGGGACAGTTAACTACAATGAGCAGTTCTTC. As protein: CASSGTVNYNEQFF.

This clone is a singleton in its sample. The chain has TRBV25-1 and TRBJ1-1, with TRBD1 as a possible D gene (5 bases). Germline CDR1 is MGHDK and CDR2 is SYGVNS. Trimming took off 2 bases at V and 5 bases at J, with 12 bases between the two ends. This CDR3 is built from 14 residues. For the CDR3, the DNA is TGTGCCAGCAGTGAAGGGGGGTCTTATACTGAAGCTTTCTTT. Amino acid sequence: CASSEGGSYTEAFF.

The rearrangement links TRBV2 to TRBJ2-5, with a possible D match to TRBD2 (6 bases). CDR3 size: 15 residues. The ends were cut back, 4 bases at V and 7 bases at J, with 19 bases in the middle. From germline, CDR1 is SNHLY and CDR2 FYNNEI. The CDR3 loop reads CASSAPGTSKGTQYF. For the CDR3, the DNA is TGTGCCAGCAGTGCCCCCGGAACTAGCAAAGGGACCCAGTACTTC.

The gene calls are TRBV24-1 and TRBJ2-3, with TRBD2 identical over 9 bases. With 0 bases clipped from V and 7 bases from J, the junction kept 10 bases outside the gene matches. The CDR3 consists of 17 residues. Germline CDR1 and CDR2: KGHDR and SFDVKD. The CDR3 nucleotides are TGTGCCACCAGTGATTTGGGCTTAGCGGGAGCTACGAATACGCAGTATTTT. Its translation: CATSDLGLAGATNTQYF.

V usage is TRBV19 and J usage is TRBJ2-1, with 9 bases identical to TRBD2. CDR1 LNHDA and CDR2 SQIVND come from the germline V gene (reference sequence). V trimming: 4 bases; J trimming: 6 bases; junction bases outside the gene matches: 16. The CDR3 has 18 residues. The DNA for the CDR3 is TGTGCCAGTAGTACCGAGCACCCGACTAGCGGAGGGGGCAATGAGCAGTTCTTC. This translates into CASSTEHPTSGGGNEQFF.

The genes are TRBV18 and TRBJ2-3; the match to TRBD2 covers 11 bases. V lost 0 bases and J lost 3; bases outside the gene matches: 5. The CDR3 contains 17 residues. In germline, CDR1 is KGHSH, CDR2 LQKENI. The CDR3 reads CASSPPAGTSGTDTQYF. As DNA, the CDR3 is TGTGCCAGCTCACCACCGGCCGGGACTAGCGGTACAGATACGCAGTATTTT.

The chain carries TRBV18 and TRBJ1-6; D is uncertain. Trimming stripped 0 bases from V and 7 bases from J, with 10 bases between. From germline, CDR1 is KGHSH and CDR2 LQKENI. The CDR3 is 15 residues long. In DNA, the CDR3 is TGTGCCAGCTCACCACCGGGGAGAGCAAATTCACCCCTCCACTTT. Residues: CASSPPGRANSPLHF.